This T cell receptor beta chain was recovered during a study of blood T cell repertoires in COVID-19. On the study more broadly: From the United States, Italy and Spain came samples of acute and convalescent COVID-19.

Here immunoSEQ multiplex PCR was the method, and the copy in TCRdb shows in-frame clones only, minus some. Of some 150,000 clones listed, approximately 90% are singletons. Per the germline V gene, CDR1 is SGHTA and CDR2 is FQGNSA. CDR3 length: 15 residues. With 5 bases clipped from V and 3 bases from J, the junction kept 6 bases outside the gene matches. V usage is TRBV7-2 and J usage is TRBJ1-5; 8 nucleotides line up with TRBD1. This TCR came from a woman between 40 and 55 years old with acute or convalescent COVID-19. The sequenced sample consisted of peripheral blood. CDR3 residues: CASSADRVYNQPQHF. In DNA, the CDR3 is TGTGCCAGCAGCGCGGACAGGGTTTACAATCAGCCCCAGCATTTT. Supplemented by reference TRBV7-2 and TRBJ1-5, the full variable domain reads GAGVSQSPSNKVTEKGKDVELRCDPISGHTALYWYRQSLGQGLEFLIYFQGNSAPDKSGLPSDRFSAERTGGSVSTLTIQRTQQEDSAVYLCASSADRVYNQPQHFGDGTRLSIL.